This T cell receptor beta chain was sequenced for a study of human T cells and chemical hapten exposure (dated by TCRdb to the early 2020s). The study in broad terms: For sensitization, 2% DPC in acetone was applied to an approximately 2 cm by approximately 2 cm area of upper inner arm skin. Patients additionally received weekly therapeutic DPC doses to the scalp throughout the approximately 22-week study period. Patch testing was performed on the upper back with Finn chambers containing 0.01% DPC, and the patch tests were scored after 6 days according to International Contact Dermatitis Research Group standards. The patient cohort, mostly female, included alopecia areata with under or over 50% scalp involvement, alopecia totalis and alopecia universalis. Libraries were combined into a pool for sequencing, and differences in TCR yield between samples came mainly from small differences in library volumes within the pool. This study followed changes in the peripheral blood TCR repertoire in vivo during primary and secondary sensitization of alopecia patients to the hapten diphenylcyclopropenone (DPC). Blood was sampled from patients pre-sensitization (week 0) and at 2, 6 and about 24 weeks after DPC sensitization. For TCR sequencing, blood came from 25 to 35 alopecia patients at anywhere from one to four time points (pre-sensitization, 2, 6 and 24 weeks). Overall study outcomes, separate from this receptor: Compared with pre-sensitization or healthy control sets, expanded TCRs formed significantly more large CDR3 similarity clusters, which is consistent with antigen-driven responses. No change with DPC sensitization was found in the number of TCRs above 1 in 1000 frequency, and no evidence of global repertoire structure alterations was found. After repeated subsampling, changes were observed in the strength of the expansion versus patch-test correlation and in the threshold at which the correlation became significant. Patch test score was positively correlated with the number of PT1 expanded TCRs, with significance at thresholds 8, 16 and 32 but not at 4. Because all patients had alopecia, a presumed autoimmune disease, the immune response of the patients might differ from that of healthy individuals.

Notes on this clonotype: This clone's antigen is unknown. No per-base quality is available; no much larger clone lies one base away.

Per the publication, the time point label means: patch test 1, 2 weeks after DPC sensitization. This specimen's treatment or condition label, per the study, means: therapeutic diphenylcyclopropenone sensitization with weekly scalp DPC. At each patch-test visit, blood was drawn before the patch test was applied. Patients were considered eligible if aged 18 to 70, diagnosed with alopecia and deemed suitable for DPC therapy, and patients were excluded if pregnant. Total RNA was isolated from unfractionated whole blood collected in Tempus Blood RNA tubes. Library method: RACE. Sequencer: NextSeq 500. Library preparation attached unique molecular identifiers to individual cDNA molecules for quantitative, reproducible TCR counting. For every blood RNA sample, sequencing covered both the TCR alpha and TCR beta chains. In the paper's pipeline: Samples had a median of 95,638 TCRs, with a range from 23,224 to 690,600. The Decombinator software suite was used to annotate the V, J and CDR3 of the TCR reads. For the PS versus PT1 abundance plots, all samples were subsampled to the same number of TCRs (28,000). TCRs were defined as expanded if absent before sensitization and observed at least eight times at the 2-week time point. TCRdb cleaned the public reads at Q25 with fastp, built clones with MiXCR and kept in-frame beta chains. Rows are combined by CDR3 protein, so each entry shows the most common genes and DNA. The V and J calls here are based on TCRdb, not the publication. The sample table holds just over 80,000 distinct CDR3 sequences, of which roughly 10% were seen once. The ten largest clones take up 4% to 5% of the sample.

Deletion took 2 bases off V and 5 bases off J, with a span of 15 bases between the germline ends. Sequences SGHVS (CDR1) and FNYEAQ (CDR2) are obtained from the germline V gene. The CDR3 goes from the cysteine to the phenylalanine over 15 residues. Only the CDR3 DNA stays, 45 bases, in frame from base 1. The rearranged segments are TRBV7-6 and TRBJ2-5; the D call is possibly TRBD1 or TRBD2, each sharing 7 bases. This clonotype originated in a woman aged 45-65 years with alopecia areata. Some clones in this sample may be carry-over from other donors' samples. The input for sequencing was whole blood, taken in connection with sensitization to the hapten diphenylcyclopropenone (DPC). The bases are TGTGCCAGCAGCTTATTGGGAGGGGGCTCGGAGACCCAGTACTTC. This encodes CASSLLGGGSETQYF.